This record concerns one T cell receptor beta chain sequence. Its antigen is as yet unknown. From germline, CDR1 is PRHDT and CDR2 FYEKMQ (reference sequence). This CDR3 region has 16 residues. Trimming removed 4 bases at V and 5 bases at J, with 18 bases between. The table came from immunoSEQ multiplex PCR; TCRdb's copy has only in-frame clones and leaves some out. Of approximately 50,000 clones in the sample, around 89% were seen once. This sample was included in a study of a mutant IDH1 vaccine in newly diagnosed glioma. Background on the study: Pretreatment consisted of radiotherapy, temozolomide, or both, with most receiving both.

As to time point: week 35, safety follow-up. What each vaccine dose contained was 300 ug of mutant IDH1 20-mer peptide, accompanied by topical imiquimod. The chain employs TRBV13 and TRBJ2-1, with a weak D call TRBD2 (6 bases). The sequence was collected from a middle-aged woman with glioma. Sequencing used PBMCs, obtained from a glioma patient whose treatment included an IDH1 peptide vaccine. CDR3 sequence (DNA): TGTGCCAGCAGCTCTCGACAGTTAGCGGTAGACAATGAGCAGTTCTTC. Translating it yields CASSSRQLAVDNEQFF.